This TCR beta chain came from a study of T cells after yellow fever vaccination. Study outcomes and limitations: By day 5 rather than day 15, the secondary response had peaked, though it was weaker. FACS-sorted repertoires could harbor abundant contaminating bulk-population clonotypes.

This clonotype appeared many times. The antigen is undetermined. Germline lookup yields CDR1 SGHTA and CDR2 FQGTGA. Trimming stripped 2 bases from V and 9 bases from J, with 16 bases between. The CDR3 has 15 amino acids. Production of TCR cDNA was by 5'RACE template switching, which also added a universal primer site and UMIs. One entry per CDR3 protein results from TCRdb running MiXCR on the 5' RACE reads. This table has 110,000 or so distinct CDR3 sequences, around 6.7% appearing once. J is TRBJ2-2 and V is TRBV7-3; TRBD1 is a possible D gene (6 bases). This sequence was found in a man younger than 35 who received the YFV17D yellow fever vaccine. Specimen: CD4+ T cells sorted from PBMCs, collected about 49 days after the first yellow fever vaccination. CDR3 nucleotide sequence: TGTGCCAGCAGCTTAGGTCAGGGGAGAGGCAGGGAGCTGTTTTTT. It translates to CASSLGQGRGRELFF.